This TCR beta chain was identified during a study of blood T cell repertoires in COVID-19. Recruitment covered about two dozen US areas and drew participants whose ages spanned roughly 18 to 100 years. Cohort placement rested on clinical history that participants reported themselves. Cohort 3 donors were reported recovered after two negative PCRs, clearance, or symptom resolution. Assay used: immunoSEQ multiplex PCR; TCRdb lists only in-frame clones, some missing. The sample yields around 400,000 clones, about four fifths seen once. This CDR3 contains 15 residues. Germline assignment: CDR1 SSHAT and CDR2 FNYEAQ (reference sequence). This clone occurred once. One end of the junction does not line up with germline, which may come from a read error.

The chain joins TRBV7-7 to TRBJ1-1; a possible D gene is TRBD1 (5 bases). The origin of this receptor is a woman in her forties or fifties who had recovered from COVID-19. Source material: PBMCs or T cells enriched from blood (not recorded which). For the CDR3, the DNA is TGTGCTAGCAGCTTAGCTCCAGGGCAGAACACTGAAGCTTTCTTT. This codes for CASSLAPGQNTEAFF.